The 13 T cell receptor beta chains in this list originate from one sample, sequenced in a study of T cell changes during pregnancy in multiple sclerosis. Repertoires were generated with immunoSEQ multiplex PCR, while TCRdb's copy carries only in-frame clones and drops some. The sample has 50,000 to 70,000 clones; approximately 92% are singletons. The material sequenced was peripheral blood, taken in the second trimester of pregnancy. The receptors were sampled from a female donor with multiple sclerosis, enrolled in a pregnancy study.

The chain combines TRBV7-2 with TRBJ1-2; D call uncertain. CDR3 length equals 12 residues. Germline CDR1 SGHTA, CDR2 FQGNSA. Trimming cost V 0 bases and J 5 bases, with 4 bases left between them. The CDR3 reads CASSLAYYGYTF. CDR3 nucleotide sequence: TGTGCCAGCAGCTTAGCCTATTATGGCTACACCTTC.

The gene calls are TRBV11-2 and TRBJ2-1, with 10 bases lining up with TRBD2. There are 18 residues in the CDR3. Trimming took 4 bases from V and 4 from J; bases not matched to a gene: 13. The V gene's germline CDR1 is SGHAT and CDR2 FQNNGV. CDR3 region: CASSSGVESGRGYNEQFF. In DNA form, the CDR3 reads TGTGCCAGCAGCTCGGGCGTTGAGAGCGGGAGGGGTTACAATGAGCAGTTCTTC.

The chain couples TRBV9 to TRBJ1-2; D may be TRBD1 (5 bases). The V gene lost 4 bases and the J gene lost 1 base, with 17 bases spanning the gap. This CDR3 is 16 amino acids long. Germline-derived CDR1 and CDR2 are SGDLS and YYNGEE. Here the CDR3 DNA reads TGTGCCAGCAGCCCCGACTCGGCAGGGCTTAACTATGGCTACACCTTC. Translation gives CASSPDSAGLNYGYTF.

CDR3 bases: TGTGCCATCAGTGAGTATAAAGAAGCTTTCTTT. Its translation: CAISEYKEAFF. The rearrangement joins TRBV10-3 to TRBJ1-1; D remains ambiguous. Trimming stripped 1 base from V and 8 bases from J, with 5 bases between. The CDR3 is 11 amino acids. Germline V gene lookup returns CDR1 ENHRY and CDR2 SYGVKD.

This chain connects TRBV27 to TRBJ1-1; D uncertain. V was shortened by 3 bases and J by 0 bases, with 8 bases between the two germline ends. Germline-derived CDR1 and CDR2 are MNHEY and SMNVEV (reference sequence). The CDR3 is 14 residues long. CDR3 in amino acids: CASSLSVMNTEAFF. CDR3 nucleotides: TGTGCCAGCAGTTTGAGTGTCATGAACACTGAAGCTTTCTTT.

The chain combines TRBV5-1 with TRBJ1-2; 7 nucleotides align to TRBD1. Germline V gene lookup returns CDR1 SGHRS and CDR2 YFSETQ. The V and J ends lost 0 bases and 10 bases, in that order; junction bases with no gene match: 6. This CDR3 has 13 amino acids. CDR3 protein: CASSLGQGGDYTF. The CDR3 coding sequence is TGCGCCAGCAGCTTGGGACAGGGTGGAGACTACACCTTC.

The chain recombines TRBV6-4 with TRBJ1-3, with 8 bases matching TRBD1. Germline lookup yields CDR1 MRHNA and CDR2 SNTAGT. The CDR3 sequence is 20 residues long. V dropped 0 bases and J dropped 5; count of bases not matched to a gene: 18. Written as DNA, the CDR3 is TGTGCCAGCAGTGACTCGGTGGACAGGGAAACCGCGGGGCTTCGAAACACCATATATTTT. Translation: CASSDSVDRETAGLRNTIYF.

The DNA of the CDR3 is TGTGCCAGCAGCTCGGGACTAGCGGGAGGGAGCTCCTACAATGAGCAGTTCTTC. Translation gives CASSSGLAGGSSYNEQFF. This chain links TRBV11-1 with TRBJ2-1, with TRBD2 matching 16 bases. CDR3 length: 18 residues. With V trimmed by 4 bases and J by 0 bases, 3 bases remained unmatched. Per the germline V gene, CDR1 is SGHAT and CDR2 is FQDESV (reference sequence).

CDR3 sequence reads: CAWMGGTLYNEQFF. In nucleotides, the CDR3 is TGTGCCTGGATGGGGGGAACTCTCTACAATGAGCAGTTCTTC. The rearrangement joins TRBV30 to TRBJ2-1, with a possible D match to TRBD2 (6 bases). Germline CDR1 GTSNPN, CDR2 SVGIG (reference sequence). The CDR3 extends over 14 amino acids. Trimming cost V 4 bases and J 3 bases, with 13 bases left between them.

As DNA, the CDR3 is TGCGCCAGCAGCTTGGACAGGGGACCCGAGCAGTACTTC. Its protein is CASSLDRGPEQYF. The rearrangement uses TRBV5-1 and TRBJ2-7; TRBD1 matches at 7 bases. V shed 0 bases and J 6 bases; nucleotides not matched to a gene: 3. Per germline, CDR1 SGHRS and CDR2 YFSETQ. This CDR3 comprises 13 residues.

This chain links TRBV7-9 with TRBJ2-3, with 10 bases aligning to TRBD2. Trimming cost V 7 bases and J 1 base; bases outside gene matches: 5. Germline-derived CDR1 and CDR2 are SEHNR and FQNEAQ (reference sequence). The CDR3 runs to 15 residues. CDR3 sequence (DNA): TGTGCCAGCACCCGAGGGACTAGCGGCACAGATACGCAGTATTTT. Its protein is CASTRGTSGTDTQYF.

In DNA form, the CDR3 reads TGTGCCAGCAGTACGGACAGGGGGGACCTTGAAAAACTGTTTTTT. Translated, it gives CASSTDRGDLEKLFF. The V and J genes are TRBV25-1 and TRBJ1-4, with 10 bases identical to TRBD1. The germline V gene encodes CDR1 MGHDK and CDR2 SYGVNS. This CDR3 has 15 residues. The J segment lost 7 bases and the V segment lost 5 bases, leaving 7 bases of the junction unmatched.

The chain carries TRBV28 and TRBJ1-3, with D possibly matching TRBD1 (5 bases). The CDR3 runs 15 residues. The germline V and J ends were trimmed by 7 bases and 12 bases, with 25 bases remaining between them. Germline-derived CDR1 and CDR2 are MDHEN and SYDVKM. CDR3 region: CASTTGAGPGGFIYF. CDR3 DNA: TGTGCCAGCACCACCGGGGCGGGGCCCGGGGGGTTCATATATTTT.